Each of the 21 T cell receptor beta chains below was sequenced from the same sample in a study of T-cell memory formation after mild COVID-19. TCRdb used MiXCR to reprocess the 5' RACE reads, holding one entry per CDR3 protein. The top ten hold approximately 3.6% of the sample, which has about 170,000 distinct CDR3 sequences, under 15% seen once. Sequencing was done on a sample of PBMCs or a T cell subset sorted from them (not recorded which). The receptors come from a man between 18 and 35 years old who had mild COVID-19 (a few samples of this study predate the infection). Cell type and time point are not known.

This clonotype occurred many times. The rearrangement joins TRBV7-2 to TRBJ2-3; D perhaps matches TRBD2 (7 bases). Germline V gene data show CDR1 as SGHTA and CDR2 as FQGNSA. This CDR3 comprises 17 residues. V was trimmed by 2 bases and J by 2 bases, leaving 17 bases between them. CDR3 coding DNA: TGTGCCAGCAGCTTAAGCAGACGGGGGGCCCTCACAGATACGCAGTATTTT. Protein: CASSLSRRGALTDTQYF. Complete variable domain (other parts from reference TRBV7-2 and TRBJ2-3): GAGVSQSPSNKVTEKGKDVELRCDPISGHTALYWYRQSLGQGLEFLIYFQGNSAPDKSGLPSDRFSAERTGGSVSTLTIQRTQQEDSAVYLCASSLSRRGALTDTQYFGPGTRLTVL.

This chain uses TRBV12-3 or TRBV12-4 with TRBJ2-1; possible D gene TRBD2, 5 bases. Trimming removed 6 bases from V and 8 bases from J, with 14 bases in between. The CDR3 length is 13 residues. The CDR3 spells CASSPMREYEQFF. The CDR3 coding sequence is TGTGCCAGCAGCCCTATGAGGGAATATGAGCAGTTCTTC.

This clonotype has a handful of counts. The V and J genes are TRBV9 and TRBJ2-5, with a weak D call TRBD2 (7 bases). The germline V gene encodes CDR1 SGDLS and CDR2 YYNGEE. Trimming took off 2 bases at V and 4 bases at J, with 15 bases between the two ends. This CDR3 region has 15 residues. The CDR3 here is CASSVAWGGSETQYF. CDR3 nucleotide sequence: TGTGCCAGCAGCGTTGCCTGGGGGGGCTCAGAGACCCAGTACTTC.

The CDR3 nucleotides read TGTGCCAGCAGCCATTACACTGAAGCTTTCTTT. This encodes CASSHYTEAFF. The chain uses TRBV28 and TRBJ1-1; no definite D call. Deletions cut 6 bases from V and 3 bases from J, with 5 bases between. The germline V gene has CDR1 MDHEN and CDR2 SYDVKM. The CDR3 extends over 11 amino acids.

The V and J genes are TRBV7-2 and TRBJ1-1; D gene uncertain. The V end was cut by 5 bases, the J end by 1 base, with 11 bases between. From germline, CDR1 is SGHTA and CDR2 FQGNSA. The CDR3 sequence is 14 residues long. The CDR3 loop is CASSPSAGNTEAFF. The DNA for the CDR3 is TGTGCCAGCAGCCCCTCGGCCGGGAACACTGAAGCTTTCTTT.

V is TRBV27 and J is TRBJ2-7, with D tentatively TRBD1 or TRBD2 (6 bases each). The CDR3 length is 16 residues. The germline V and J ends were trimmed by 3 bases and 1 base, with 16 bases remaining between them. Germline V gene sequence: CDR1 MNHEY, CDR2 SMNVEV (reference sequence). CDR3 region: CASSLGGRELSYEQYV. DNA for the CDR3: TGTGCCAGCAGTTTGGGGGGCAGGGAGCTGTCCTACGAGCAGTACGTC.

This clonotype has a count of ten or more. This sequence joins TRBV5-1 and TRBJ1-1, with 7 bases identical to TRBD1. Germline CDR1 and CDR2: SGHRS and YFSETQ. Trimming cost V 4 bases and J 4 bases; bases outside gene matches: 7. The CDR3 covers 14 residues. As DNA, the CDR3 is TGCGCCAGCAGCCAGGGGGTCGGGCCCACTGAAGCTTTCTTT. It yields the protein CASSQGVGPTEAFF.

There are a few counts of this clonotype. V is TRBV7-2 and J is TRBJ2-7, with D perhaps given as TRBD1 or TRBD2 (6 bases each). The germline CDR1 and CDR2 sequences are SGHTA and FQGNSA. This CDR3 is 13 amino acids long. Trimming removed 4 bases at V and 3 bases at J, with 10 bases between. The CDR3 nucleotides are TGTGCCAGCAGCTGGAGGGGGAACTACGAGCAGTACTTC. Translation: CASSWRGNYEQYF.

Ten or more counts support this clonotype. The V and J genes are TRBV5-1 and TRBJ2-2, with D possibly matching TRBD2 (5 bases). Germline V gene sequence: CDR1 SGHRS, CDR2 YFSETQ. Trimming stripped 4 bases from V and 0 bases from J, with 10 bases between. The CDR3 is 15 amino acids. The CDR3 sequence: CASSLGIANTGELFF. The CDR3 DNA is TGCGCCAGCAGCCTCGGGATCGCGAACACCGGGGAGCTGTTTTTT.

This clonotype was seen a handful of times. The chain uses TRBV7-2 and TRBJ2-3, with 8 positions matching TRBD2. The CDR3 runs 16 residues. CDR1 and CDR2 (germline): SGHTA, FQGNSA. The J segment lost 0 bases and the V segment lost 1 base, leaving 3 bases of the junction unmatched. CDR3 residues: CASSLEAGASTDTQYF. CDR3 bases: TGTGCCAGCAGCTTAGAAGCGGGGGCTAGCACAGATACGCAGTATTTT. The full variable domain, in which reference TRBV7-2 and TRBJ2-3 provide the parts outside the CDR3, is GAGVSQSPSNKVTEKGKDVELRCDPISGHTALYWYRQSLGQGLEFLIYFQGNSAPDKSGLPSDRFSAERTGGSVSTLTIQRTQQEDSAVYLCASSLEAGASTDTQYFGPGTRLTVL.

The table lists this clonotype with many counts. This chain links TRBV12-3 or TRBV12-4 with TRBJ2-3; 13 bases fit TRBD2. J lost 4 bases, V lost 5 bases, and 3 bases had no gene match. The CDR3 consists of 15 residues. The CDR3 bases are TGTGCCAGCAGTACAACTAGCGGGGGGGCAGATACGCAGTATTTT. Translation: CASSTTSGGADTQYF.

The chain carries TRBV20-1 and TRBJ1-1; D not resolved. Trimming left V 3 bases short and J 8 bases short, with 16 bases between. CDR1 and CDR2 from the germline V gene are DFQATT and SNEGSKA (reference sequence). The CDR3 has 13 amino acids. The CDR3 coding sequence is TGCAGTGCTAGTCGTCCAGCCCCGCGGGAAGCTTTCTTT. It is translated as CSASRPAPREAFF.

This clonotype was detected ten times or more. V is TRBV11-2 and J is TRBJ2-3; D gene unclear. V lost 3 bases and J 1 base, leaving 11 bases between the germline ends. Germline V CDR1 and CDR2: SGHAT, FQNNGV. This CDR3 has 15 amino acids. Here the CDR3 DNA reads TGTGCCAGCAGCTTCCCTCTTCGTGGCACAGATACGCAGTATTTT. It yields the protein CASSFPLRGTDTQYF. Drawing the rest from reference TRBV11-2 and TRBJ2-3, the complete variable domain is EAGVAQSPRYKIIEKRQSVAFWCNPISGHATLYWYQQILGQGPKLLIQFQNNGVVDDSQLPKDRFSAERLKGVDSTLKIQPAKLEDSAVYLCASSFPLRGTDTQYFGPGTRLTVL.

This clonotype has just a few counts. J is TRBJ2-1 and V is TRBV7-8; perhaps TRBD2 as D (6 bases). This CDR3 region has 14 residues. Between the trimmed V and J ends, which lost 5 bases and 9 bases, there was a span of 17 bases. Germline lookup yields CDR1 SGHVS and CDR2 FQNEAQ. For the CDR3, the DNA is TGTGCCAGCAGCCCTCGGACTACCGGGGGTGAGCAGTTCTTC. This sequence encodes CASSPRTTGGEQFF. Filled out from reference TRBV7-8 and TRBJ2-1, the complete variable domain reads GAGVSQSPRYKVAKRGQDVALRCDPISGHVSLFWYQQALGQGPEFLTYFQNEAQLDKSGLPSDRFFAERPEGSVSTLKIQRTQQEDSAVYLCASSPRTTGGEQFFGPGTRLTVL.

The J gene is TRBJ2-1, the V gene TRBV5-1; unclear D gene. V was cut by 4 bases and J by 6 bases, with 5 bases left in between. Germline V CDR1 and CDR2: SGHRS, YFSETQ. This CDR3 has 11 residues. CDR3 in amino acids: CASSVVNEQFF. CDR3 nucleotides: TGCGCCAGCAGCGTTGTCAATGAGCAGTTCTTC.

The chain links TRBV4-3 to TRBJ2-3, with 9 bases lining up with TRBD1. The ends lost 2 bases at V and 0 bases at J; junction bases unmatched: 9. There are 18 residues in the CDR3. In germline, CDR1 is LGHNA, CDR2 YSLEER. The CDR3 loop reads CASSQKGQGLSSTDTQYF. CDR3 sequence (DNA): TGCGCCAGCAGCCAAAAGGGACAGGGACTCTCTAGCACAGATACGCAGTATTTT.

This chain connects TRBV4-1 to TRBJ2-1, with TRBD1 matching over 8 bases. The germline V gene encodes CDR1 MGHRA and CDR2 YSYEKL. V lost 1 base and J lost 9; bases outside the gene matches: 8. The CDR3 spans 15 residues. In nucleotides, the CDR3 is TGCGCCAGCAGCCAAGTGGACAGGGTGAATAGTGAGCAGTTCTTC. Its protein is CASSQVDRVNSEQFF.

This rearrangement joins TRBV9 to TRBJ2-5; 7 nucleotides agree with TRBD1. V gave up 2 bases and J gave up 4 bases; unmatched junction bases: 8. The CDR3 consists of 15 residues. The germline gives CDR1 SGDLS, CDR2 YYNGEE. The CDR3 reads CASSVSGTDGETQYF. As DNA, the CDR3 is TGTGCCAGCAGCGTCTCCGGGACAGACGGAGAGACCCAGTACTTC.

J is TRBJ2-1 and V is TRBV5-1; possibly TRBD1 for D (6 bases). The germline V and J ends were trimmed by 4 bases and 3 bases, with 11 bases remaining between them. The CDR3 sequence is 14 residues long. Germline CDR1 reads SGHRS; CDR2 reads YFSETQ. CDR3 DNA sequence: TGCGCCAGCAGCGTGCAAGGGGGCTACAATGAGCAGTTCTTC. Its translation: CASSVQGGYNEQFF.

CDR3 sequence (DNA): TGTGCCAGCAGAGACGACAGGCGAGGCTACACCTTC. Translated: CASRDDRRGYTF. The V gene is TRBV12-3 or TRBV12-4, the J gene TRBJ1-2; possibly TRBD1 for D (6 bases). V lost 6 bases to trimming and J lost 8 bases, with 13 bases between them. The CDR3 sequence is 12 residues long.

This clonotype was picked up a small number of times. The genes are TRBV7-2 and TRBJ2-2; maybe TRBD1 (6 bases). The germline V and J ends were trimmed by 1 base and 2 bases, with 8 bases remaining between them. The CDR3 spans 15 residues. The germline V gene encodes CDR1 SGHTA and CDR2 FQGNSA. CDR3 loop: CASSLDRDNTGELFF. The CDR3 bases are TGTGCCAGCAGCTTAGACAGGGATAACACCGGGGAGCTGTTTTTT.